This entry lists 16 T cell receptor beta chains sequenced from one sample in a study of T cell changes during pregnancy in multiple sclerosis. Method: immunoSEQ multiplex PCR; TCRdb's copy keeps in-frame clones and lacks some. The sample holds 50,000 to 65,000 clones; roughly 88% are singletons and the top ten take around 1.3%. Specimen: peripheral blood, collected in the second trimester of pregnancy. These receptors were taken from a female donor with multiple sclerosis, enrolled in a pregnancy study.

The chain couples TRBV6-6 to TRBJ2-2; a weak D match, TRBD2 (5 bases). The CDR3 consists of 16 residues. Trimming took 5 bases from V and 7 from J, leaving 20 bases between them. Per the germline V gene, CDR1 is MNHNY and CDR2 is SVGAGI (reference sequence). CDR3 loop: CASSTLSPSSGGELFF. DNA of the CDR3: TGTGCCAGCAGTACCCTTTCGCCTAGCAGTGGCGGGGAGCTGTTTTTT.

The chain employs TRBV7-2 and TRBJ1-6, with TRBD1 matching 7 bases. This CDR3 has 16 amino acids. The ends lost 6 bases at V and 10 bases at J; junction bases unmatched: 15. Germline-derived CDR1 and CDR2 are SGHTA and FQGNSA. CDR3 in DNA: TGTGCCAGCAGTTTTACCCACAGGGGACCTCAGTCACCCCTCCACTTT. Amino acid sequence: CASSFTHRGPQSPLHF.

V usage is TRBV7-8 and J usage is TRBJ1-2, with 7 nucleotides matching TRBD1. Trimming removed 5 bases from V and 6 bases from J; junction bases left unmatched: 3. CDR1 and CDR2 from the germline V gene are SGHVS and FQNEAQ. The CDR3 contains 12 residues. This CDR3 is CASSPDRDGYTF. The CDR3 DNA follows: TGTGCCAGCAGCCCCGACAGGGATGGCTACACCTTC.

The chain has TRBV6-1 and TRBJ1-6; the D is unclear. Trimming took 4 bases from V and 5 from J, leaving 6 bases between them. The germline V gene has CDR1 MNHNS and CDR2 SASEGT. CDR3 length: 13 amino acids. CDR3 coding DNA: TGTGCCAGCAGTGTTTATAATAATTCACCCCTCCACTTT. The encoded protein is CASSVYNNSPLHF.

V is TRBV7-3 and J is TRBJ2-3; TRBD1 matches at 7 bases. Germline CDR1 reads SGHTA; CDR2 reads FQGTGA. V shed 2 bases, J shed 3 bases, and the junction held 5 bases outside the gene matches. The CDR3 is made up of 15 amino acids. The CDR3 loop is CASSLWGQLTDTQYF. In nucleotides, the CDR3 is TGTGCCAGCAGCTTATGGGGACAGCTAACAGATACGCAGTATTTT.

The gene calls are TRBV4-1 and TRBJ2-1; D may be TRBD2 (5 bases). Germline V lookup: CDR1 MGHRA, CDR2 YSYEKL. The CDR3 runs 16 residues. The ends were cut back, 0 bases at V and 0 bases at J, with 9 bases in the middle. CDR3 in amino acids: CASSQEGTSSYNEQFF. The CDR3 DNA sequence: TGCGCCAGCAGCCAAGAGGGCACTAGCTCCTACAATGAGCAGTTCTTC.

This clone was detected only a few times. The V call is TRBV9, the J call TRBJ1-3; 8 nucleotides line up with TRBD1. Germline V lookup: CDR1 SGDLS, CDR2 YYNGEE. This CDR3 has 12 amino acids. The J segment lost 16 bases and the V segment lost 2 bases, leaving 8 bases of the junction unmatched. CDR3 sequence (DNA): TGTGCCAGCAGCGTTGGACAGGGCCGACCGTATTTT. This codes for CASSVGQGRPYF.

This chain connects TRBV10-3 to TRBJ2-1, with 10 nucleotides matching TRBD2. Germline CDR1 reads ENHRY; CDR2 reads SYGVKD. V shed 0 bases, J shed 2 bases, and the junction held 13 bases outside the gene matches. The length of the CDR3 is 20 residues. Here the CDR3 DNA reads TGTGCCATCAGTGAGTCGTCTCTAGCGGGGGCAATCTCTACCTACAATGAGCAGTTCTTC. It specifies CAISESSLAGAISTYNEQFF.

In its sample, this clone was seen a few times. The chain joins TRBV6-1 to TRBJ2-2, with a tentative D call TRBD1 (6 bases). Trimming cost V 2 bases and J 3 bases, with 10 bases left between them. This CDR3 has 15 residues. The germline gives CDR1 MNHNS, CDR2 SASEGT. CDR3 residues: CASSELTGHTGELFF. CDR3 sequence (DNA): TGTGCCAGCAGTGAACTGACAGGTCACACCGGGGAGCTGTTTTTT.

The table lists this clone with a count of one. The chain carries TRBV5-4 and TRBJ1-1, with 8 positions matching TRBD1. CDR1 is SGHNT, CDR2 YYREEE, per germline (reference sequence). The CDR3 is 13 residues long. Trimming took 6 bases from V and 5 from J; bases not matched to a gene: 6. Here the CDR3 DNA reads TGTGCCAGCATCCTGGACAGGGAAACTGAAGCTTTCTTT. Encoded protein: CASILDRETEAFF.

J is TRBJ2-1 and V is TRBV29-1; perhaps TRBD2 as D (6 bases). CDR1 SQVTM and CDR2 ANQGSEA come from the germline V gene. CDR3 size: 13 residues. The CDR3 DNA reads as TGCGGCGGGGCCGACCCCTTTTACAATGAGCAGTTCTTC. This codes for CGGADPFYNEQFF.

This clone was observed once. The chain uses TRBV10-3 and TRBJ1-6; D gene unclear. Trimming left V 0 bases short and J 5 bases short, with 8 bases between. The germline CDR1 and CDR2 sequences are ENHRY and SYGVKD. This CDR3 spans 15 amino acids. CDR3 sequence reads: CAISESIRNNSPLHF. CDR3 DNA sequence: TGTGCCATCAGTGAGTCGATCAGGAATAATTCACCCCTCCACTTT.

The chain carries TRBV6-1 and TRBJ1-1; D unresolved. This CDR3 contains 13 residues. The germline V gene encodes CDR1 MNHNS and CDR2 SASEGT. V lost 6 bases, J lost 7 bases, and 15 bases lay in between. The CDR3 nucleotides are TGTGCCAGCAGCCCGAGGGTGGTCGGTGAAGCTTTCTTT. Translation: CASSPRVVGEAFF.

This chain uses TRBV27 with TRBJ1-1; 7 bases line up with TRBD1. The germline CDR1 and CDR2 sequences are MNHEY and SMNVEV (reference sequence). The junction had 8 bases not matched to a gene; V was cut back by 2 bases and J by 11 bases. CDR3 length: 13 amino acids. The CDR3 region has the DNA TGTGCCAGCAGTTTAGGTGGGGTGGACAGGGCTTTCTTT. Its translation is CASSLGGVDRAFF.

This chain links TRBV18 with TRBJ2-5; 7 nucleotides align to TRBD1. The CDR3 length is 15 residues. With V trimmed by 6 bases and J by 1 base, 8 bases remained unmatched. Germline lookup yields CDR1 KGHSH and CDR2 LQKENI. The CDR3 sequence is CASSQVTGFQETQYF. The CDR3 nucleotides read TGTGCCAGCTCTCAGGTGACAGGGTTCCAAGAGACCCAGTACTTC.

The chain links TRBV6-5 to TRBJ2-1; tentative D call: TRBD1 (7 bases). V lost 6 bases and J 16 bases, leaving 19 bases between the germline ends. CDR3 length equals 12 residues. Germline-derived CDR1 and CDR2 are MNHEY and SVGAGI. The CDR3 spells CASSDGDSGRFF. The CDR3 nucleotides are TGTGCCAGCAGCGACGGGGACAGCGGGCGTTTCTTC.